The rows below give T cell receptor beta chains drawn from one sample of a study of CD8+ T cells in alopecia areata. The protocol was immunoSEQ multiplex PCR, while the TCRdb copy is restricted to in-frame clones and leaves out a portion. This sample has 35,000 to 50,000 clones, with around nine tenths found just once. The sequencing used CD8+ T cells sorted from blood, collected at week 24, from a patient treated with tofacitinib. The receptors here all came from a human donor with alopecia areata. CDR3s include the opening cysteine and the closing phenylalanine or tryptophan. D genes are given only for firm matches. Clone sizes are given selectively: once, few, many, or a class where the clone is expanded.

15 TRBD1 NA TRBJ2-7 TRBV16 TGTGCCAGCAGCCAATTGAGGACAGGCGGCTACGAGCAGTACTTC CASSQLRTGGYEQYF
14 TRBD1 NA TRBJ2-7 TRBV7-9 TGTGCCAGCAGCGGCAGGGACAGGAATTCCGAGCAGTACTTC CASSGRDRNSEQYF
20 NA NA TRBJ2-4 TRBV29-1 TGCAGCGTTGAAGCCCTTCCCCGCGGGGCTACAGGGAAAGCCAAAAACATTCAGTACTTC CSVEALPRGATGKAKNIQYF
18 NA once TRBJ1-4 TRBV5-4 TGTGCCAGCAGCTTGGACCTGGGACTGCCAGACTCGAGAGAAAAACTGTTTTTT CASSLDLGLPDSREKLFF
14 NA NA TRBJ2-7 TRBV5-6 TGTGCCAGCAGCTTTGGCGGCATCTTCTACGAGCAGTACTTC CASSFGGIFYEQYF
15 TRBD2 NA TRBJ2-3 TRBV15 TGTGCCACCAGCATAGCGGGGGGGGCCACAGATACGCAGTATTTT CATSIAGGATDTQYF
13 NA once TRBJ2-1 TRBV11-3 TGTGCCAGCAGCTTAGTGGGGGTGGATGAGCAGTTCTTC CASSLVGVDEQFF
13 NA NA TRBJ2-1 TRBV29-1 TGCAGCGTTGGGACAGGTGGGGGGGATGAGCAGTTCTTC CSVGTGGGDEQFF
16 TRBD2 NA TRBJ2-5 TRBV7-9 TGTGCCAGCAGCTTAATTGTAGCGGGAGGGAGAGAGACCCAGTACTTC CASSLIVAGGRETQYF
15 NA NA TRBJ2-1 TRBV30 TGTGCCTGGAGAGCGGCAGTGGCGTCCTACAATGAGCAGTTCTTC CAWRAAVASYNEQFF
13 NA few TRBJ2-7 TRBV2 TGTGCCACTCGGACACAGGGCTCCTACGAGCAGTACTTC CATRTQGSYEQYF
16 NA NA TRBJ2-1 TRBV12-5 TGTGCTAGTGGTTTGGTACCCGGACTATCTCACAATGAGCAGTTCTTC CASGLVPGLSHNEQFF
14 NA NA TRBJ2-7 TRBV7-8 TGTGCCAGCAGCCCCCACTTGACAGAAAACGAGCAGTACTTC CASSPHLTENEQYF
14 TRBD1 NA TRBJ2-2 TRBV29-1 TGCAGCGCCCACGGGGACAGGAACACCGGGGAGCTGTTTTTT CSAHGDRNTGELFF
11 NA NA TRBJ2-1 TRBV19 TGTGCCAGTAGTATTGGTAATGAGCAGTTCTTC CASSIGNEQFF
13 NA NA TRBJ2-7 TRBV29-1 TGCAGCGTGCCCCTTGTAGGCTCCTACGAGCAGTACTTC CSVPLVGSYEQYF
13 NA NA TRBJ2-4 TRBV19 TGTGCCAGTAGTATCATCATAGGGGACATTCAGTACTTC CASSIIIGDIQYF
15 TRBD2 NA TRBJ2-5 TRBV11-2 TGTGCCAGCAGTTCTAGCGGGGGACTATTAGAGACCCAGTACTTC CASSSSGGLLETQYF
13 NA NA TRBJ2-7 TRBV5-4 TGTGCCAGCAGCTTGAGGGGTTCCTACGAGCAGTACTTC CASSLRGSYEQYF
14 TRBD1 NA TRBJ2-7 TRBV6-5 TGTGCCAGCAGCCAGACAGGGGTAACCTACGAGCAGTACTTC CASSQTGVTYEQYF
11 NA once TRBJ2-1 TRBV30 TGTGCCTGGAGTGTGAGTTTGGAGCAGTTCTTC CAWSVSLEQFF
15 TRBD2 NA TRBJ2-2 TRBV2 TGTGCCAGTCTAGCGGGGATACCGAACACCGGGGAGCTGTTTTTT CASLAGIPNTGELFF
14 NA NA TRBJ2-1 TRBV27 TGTGCCAGCAGTGATAGGGGCTCCTACAATGAGCAGTTCTTC CASSDRGSYNEQFF
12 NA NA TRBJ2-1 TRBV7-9 TGTGCCAGCAGCTTAAGAAGCAATGAGCAGTTCTTC CASSLRSNEQFF
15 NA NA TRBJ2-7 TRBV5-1 TGCGCCAGCAGCCTTATGTCACAGGGCTCACACGAGCAGTACTTC CASSLMSQGSHEQYF
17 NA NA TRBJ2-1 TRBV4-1 TGCGCCAGCAGCCACGGTCCAGGCGGGGGCAGCTACAATGAGCAGTTCTTC CASSHGPGGGSYNEQFF
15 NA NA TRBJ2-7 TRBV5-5 TGTGCCAGCAGCTTGGTCGGCGGCGTATCCTACGAGCAGTACTTC CASSLVGGVSYEQYF
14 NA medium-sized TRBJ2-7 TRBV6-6 TGTGCCAGCAGTTACTCACAGAACTCCTACGAGCAGTACTTC CASSYSQNSYEQYF
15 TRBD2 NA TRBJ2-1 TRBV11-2 TGTGCCAGCAGCCTCTGGGAGCGGGGGCTCAATGAGCAGTTCTTC CASSLWERGLNEQFF
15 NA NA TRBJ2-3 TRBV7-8 TGTGCCAGCAGCTCAGTACAGGGTAATGCCGATACGCAGTATTTT CASSSVQGNADTQYF
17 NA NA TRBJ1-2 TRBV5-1 TGCGCCAGCAGCTTGGGAGGGGAATATACAGGCCCCCATGGCTACACCTTC CASSLGGEYTGPHGYTF
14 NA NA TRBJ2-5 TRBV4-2 TGTGCCAGCAGCCAAGAACTAGCCCAAGAGACCCAGTACTTC CASSQELAQETQYF